The next 21 T cell receptor beta chains were all read from a single sample in a study of radiation and T cells in renal cell carcinoma (dated by TCRdb to about 2020). In light of the paper, this sample's time point label describes: baseline pretreatment blood. The meaning of the sample's treatment or condition label: 15 Gy SBRT to primary tumor, nephrectomy 4 weeks later. The library was prepared using the immunoSEQ multiplex PCR assay. The source is immuneACCESS, and TCRdb retained only in-frame sequences with V and J called. Part of the clones is not carried over; for the studies checked, unresolved V genes explain less than half of this, and the remainder is unexplained. For this sample the table gives about 88,000 clones, of which roughly 90% were detected only once. The biggest ten clones account for 7.5% to 8.5% of the sample. The input for sequencing was blood, taken from a patient whose treatment included radiotherapy and nephrectomy. Receptors originate from a man aged 50 to 60 with renal cell carcinoma.

The V and J genes are TRBV7-3 and TRBJ2-1; 11 bases match TRBD2. The germline gives CDR1 SGHTA, CDR2 FQGTGA. This CDR3 is 14 amino acids long. The trim removed 5 bases at V and 6 bases at J, leaving 3 bases unmatched. CDR3 sequence (DNA): TGTGCCAGCAGCATAGCGGGAGGGGTCAATGAGCAGTTCTTC. Translating gives CASSIAGGVNEQFF.

The rearrangement uses TRBV4-1 and TRBJ2-7, with D possibly called TRBD1 or TRBD2 (6 bases each). V lost 4 bases, J lost 3 bases, and 19 bases lay in between. The length of the CDR3 is 16 residues. CDR1 is MGHRA and CDR2 is YSYEKL in the germline V gene. The CDR3 reads CASSPQGRTAGYEQYF. CDR3 sequence (DNA): TGCGCCAGCAGCCCTCAGGGCCGGACAGCGGGCTACGAGCAGTACTTC.

This chain connects TRBV2 to TRBJ2-7; 10 bases match TRBD1. V lost 3 bases, J lost 5 bases, and 7 bases stayed unmatched. Germline V lookup: CDR1 SNHLY, CDR2 FYNNEI. The CDR3 has 15 residues. CDR3: CASSDNRDRGNEQYF. The CDR3 DNA reads as TGTGCCAGCAGTGACAATAGGGACAGGGGAAACGAGCAGTACTTC.

DNA of the CDR3: TGTGCCAGCAGCGTAGAAGTCCAGAACACTGAAGCTTTCTTT. It is translated as CASSVEVQNTEAFF. The chain has TRBV9 and TRBJ1-1; the D is unclear. Trimming cost V 0 bases and J 1 base, with 7 bases left between them. This CDR3 spans 14 amino acids. Germline CDR1 and CDR2: SGDLS and YYNGEE.

The rearrangement joins TRBV7-6 to TRBJ2-3, with D perhaps matching TRBD1 (6 bases). Germline V gives CDR1 SGHVS, CDR2 FNYEAQ. The CDR3 runs 17 residues. The V gene lost 5 bases and the J gene lost 4 bases, with 22 bases spanning the gap. The CDR3 DNA is TGTGCCAGCAGCCCTCGACCGGGGCCAGGGGCTGCAGATACGCAGTATTTT. Encoded protein: CASSPRPGPGAADTQYF.

The chain joins TRBV16 to TRBJ1-1, with a weak D call TRBD1 (5 bases). The CDR3 runs to 14 residues. Germline values: CDR1 KGHSY, CDR2 FQNENV. The ends were cut back, 4 bases at V and 4 bases at J, with 13 bases in the middle. CDR3 bases: TGTGCCAGCAGCCGGGGGTCGGCTGGCACTGAAGCTTTCTTT. The encoded protein is CASSRGSAGTEAFF.

The rearrangement joins TRBV2 to TRBJ2-7, with a possible D match to TRBD2 (6 bases). The CDR3 extends over 17 amino acids. Germline V CDR1 and CDR2: SNHLY, FYNNEI. Trimming left V 2 bases short and J 0 bases short, with 17 bases between. Written as DNA, the CDR3 is TGTGCCAGCAGTGAATTTGAGCCAGGGAGGAACTCCTACGAGCAGTACTTC. This gives the protein CASSEFEPGRNSYEQYF.

The chain recombines TRBV9 with TRBJ2-5, with a tentative D call TRBD2 (6 bases). Trimming pared 2 bases from V and 1 base from J, leaving 12 bases between. The CDR3 has 15 amino acids. Germline V gene data show CDR1 as SGDLS and CDR2 as YYNGEE. The CDR3 here is CASSVGGSPQETQYF. The DNA for the CDR3 is TGTGCCAGCAGCGTTGGAGGGTCTCCCCAAGAGACCCAGTACTTC.

The genes are TRBV27 and TRBJ2-7, with 12 bases matching TRBD1. V lost 4 bases, J lost 7 bases, and 5 bases stayed unmatched. Germline V lookup: CDR1 MNHEY, CDR2 SMNVEV (reference sequence). This CDR3 is 14 amino acids long. The CDR3 sequence: CASSSGQGAEEQYF. CDR3 sequence (DNA): TGTGCCAGCAGTTCGGGACAGGGGGCGGAAGAGCAGTACTTC.

This chain links TRBV10-2 with TRBJ1-5; 8 nucleotides align to TRBD1. With V trimmed by 10 bases and J by 5 bases, 7 bases remained unmatched. Germline CDR1 is WSHSY and CDR2 is SAAADI. CDR3 size: 13 residues. The CDR3 region has the DNA TGCGCCACCGGACAGGGAATCGATCAGCCCCAGCATTTT. Translating it yields CATGQGIDQPQHF.

This chain uses TRBV2 with TRBJ1-1, with D perhaps matching TRBD1 (5 bases). V dropped 7 bases and J dropped 4 bases, with 16 bases sitting between them. This CDR3 contains 14 residues. Germline V CDR1 and CDR2: SNHLY, FYNNEI. The CDR3 reads CASTRTGGGTEAFF. The CDR3 region has the DNA TGTGCCAGCACCCGGACGGGTGGGGGCACTGAAGCTTTCTTT.

The chain employs TRBV4-2 and TRBJ2-2, with D tentatively TRBD1 or TRBD2 (5 bases each). V was pared by 3 bases and J by 0 bases, with 11 bases between. The CDR3 runs 16 residues. Germline V gives CDR1 LGHNA, CDR2 YNFKEQ. The CDR3 DNA is TGTGCCAGCAGCCAGCACGGGACGGCGAACACCGGGGAGCTGTTTTTT. Translated: CASSQHGTANTGELFF.

This clone was detected only a few times. The V gene is TRBV4-3, the J gene TRBJ2-4; 7 nucleotides line up with TRBD1. The CDR3 loop spans 19 amino acids. V was clipped by 3 bases and J by 6 bases; unmatched bases: 20. The germline V gene encodes CDR1 LGHNA and CDR2 YSLEER. CDR3 bases: TGCGCCAGCAGCCACGATATCCGACAGGGTACGGGTGTCGGAAACATTCAGTACTTC. Amino acid sequence: CASSHDIRQGTGVGNIQYF.

The genes are TRBV29-1 and TRBJ2-3; D is unclear. CDR1 is SQVTM and CDR2 is ANQGSEA in the germline V gene. Deletions cut 4 bases from V and 2 bases from J, with 10 bases between. The CDR3 has 13 residues. CDR3 sequence (DNA): TGCAGCGTTGTTTTCGTAAACACAGATACGCAGTATTTT. This encodes CSVVFVNTDTQYF.

V is TRBV7-2 and J is TRBJ2-3, with D perhaps given as TRBD1 or TRBD2 (5 bases each). V was cut by 2 bases and J by 6 bases, with 15 bases left in between. The CDR3 is made up of 15 amino acids. CDR1 is SGHTA and CDR2 is FQGNSA in the germline V gene. CDR3 protein: CASSLSYVGVDTQYF. CDR3 coding DNA: TGTGCCAGCAGCTTATCGTACGTGGGGGTGGATACGCAGTATTTT.

This clone was found once. The chain carries TRBV7-9 and TRBJ2-1, with 12 bases aligning to TRBD1. The V segment lost 3 bases and the J segment 6 bases; nucleotides outside the gene matches: 3. CDR1 and CDR2 from the germline V gene are SEHNR and FQNEAQ (reference sequence). The CDR3 is 15 amino acids. This CDR3 reads CASSFRDRGLNEQFF. CDR3 DNA: TGTGCCAGCAGCTTCCGGGACAGGGGGCTCAATGAGCAGTTCTTC.

The rearrangement joins TRBV29-1 to TRBJ2-1, with 8 bases fitting TRBD2. The CDR3 contains 13 residues. CDR1 and CDR2 from the germline V gene are SQVTM and ANQGSEA. Germline trimming cut 4 bases from V and 8 bases from J; bases unmatched to any gene: 7. CDR3 bases: TGCAGCGTTGTGGGAGCGGGAGTCTATGAGCAGTTCTTC. This codes for CSVVGAGVYEQFF.

This chain connects TRBV18 to TRBJ1-2; 8 bases fit TRBD1. From germline, CDR1 is KGHSH and CDR2 LQKENI. The J segment lost 7 bases and the V segment lost 3 bases, leaving 7 bases of the junction unmatched. This CDR3 contains 14 residues. Here the CDR3 DNA reads TGTGCCAGCTCACCGATGGACAGGGTCGGTGGCTACACCTTC. The encoded protein is CASSPMDRVGGYTF.

This clone was found once. The V gene is TRBV30, the J gene TRBJ2-5; no firm D call. Per the germline V gene, CDR1 is GTSNPN and CDR2 is SVGIG (reference sequence). The CDR3 sequence is 14 residues long. V lost 0 bases and J lost 9, with 17 bases in between. The CDR3 DNA reads as TGTGCCTGGAGTGTACCCTACCCGGTGAAGGCCCAGTACTTC. This gives the protein CAWSVPYPVKAQYF.

The J gene is TRBJ2-2, the V gene TRBV19; D is undetermined. Deletions cut 5 bases from V and 0 bases from J, with 10 bases between. The CDR3 sequence is 15 residues long. CDR1 LNHDA and CDR2 SQIVND come from the germline V gene (reference sequence). CDR3 protein: CASSWILANTGELFF. The DNA for the CDR3 is TGTGCCAGTAGTTGGATTCTCGCGAACACCGGGGAGCTGTTTTTT. The full variable domain, with the rest looked up from reference TRBV19 and TRBJ2-2, is DGGITQSPKYLFRKEGQNVTLSCEQNLNHDAMYWYRQDPGQGLRLIYYSQIVNDFQKGDIAEGYSVSREKKESFPLTVTSAQKNPTAFYLCASSWILANTGELFFGEGSRLTVL.

This chain uses TRBV2 with TRBJ2-5; 8 positions agree with TRBD1. Germline CDR1 is SNHLY and CDR2 is FYNNEI. This CDR3 has 15 amino acids. After removal of 0 bases from V and 5 bases from J, the junction contained 5 bases not matched to a gene. Written as DNA, the CDR3 is TGTGCCAGCAGTGAAGCTCCAGGGGGCTGGGAGACCCAGTACTTC. It specifies CASSEAPGGWETQYF.